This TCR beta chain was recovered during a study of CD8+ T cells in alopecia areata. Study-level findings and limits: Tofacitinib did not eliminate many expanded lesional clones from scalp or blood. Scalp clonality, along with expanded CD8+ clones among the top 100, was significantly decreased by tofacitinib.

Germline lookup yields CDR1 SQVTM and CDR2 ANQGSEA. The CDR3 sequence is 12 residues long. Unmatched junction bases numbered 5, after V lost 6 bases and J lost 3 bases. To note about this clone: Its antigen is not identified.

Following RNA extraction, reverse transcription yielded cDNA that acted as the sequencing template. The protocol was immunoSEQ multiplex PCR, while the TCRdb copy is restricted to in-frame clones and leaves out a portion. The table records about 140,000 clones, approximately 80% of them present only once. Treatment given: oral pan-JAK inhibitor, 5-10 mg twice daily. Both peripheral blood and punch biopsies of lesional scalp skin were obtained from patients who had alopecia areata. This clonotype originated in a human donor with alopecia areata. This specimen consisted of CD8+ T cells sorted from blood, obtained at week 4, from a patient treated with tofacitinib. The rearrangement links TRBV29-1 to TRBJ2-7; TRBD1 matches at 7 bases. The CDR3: CSVMDRIYEQYF. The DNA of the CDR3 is TGCAGCGTGATGGACAGGATCTACGAGCAGTACTTC.